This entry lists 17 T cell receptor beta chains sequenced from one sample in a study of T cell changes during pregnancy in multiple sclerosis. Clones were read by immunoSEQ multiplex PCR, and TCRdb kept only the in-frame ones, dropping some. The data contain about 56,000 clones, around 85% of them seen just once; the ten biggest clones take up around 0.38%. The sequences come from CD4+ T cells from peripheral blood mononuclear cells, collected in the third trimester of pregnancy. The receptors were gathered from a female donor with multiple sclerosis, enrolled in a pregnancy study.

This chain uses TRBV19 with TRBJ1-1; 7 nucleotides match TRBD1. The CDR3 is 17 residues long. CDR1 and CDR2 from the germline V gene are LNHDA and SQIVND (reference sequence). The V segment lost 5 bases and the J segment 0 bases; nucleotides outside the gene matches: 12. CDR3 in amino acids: CASSYRQGSWMNTEAFF. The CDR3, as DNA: TGTGCCAGTAGTTACAGACAGGGAAGTTGGATGAACACTGAAGCTTTCTTT.

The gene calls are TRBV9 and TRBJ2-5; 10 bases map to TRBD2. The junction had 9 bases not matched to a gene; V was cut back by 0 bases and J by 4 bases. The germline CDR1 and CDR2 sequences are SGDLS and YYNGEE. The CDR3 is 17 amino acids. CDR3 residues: CASSVGRGSGGVETQYF. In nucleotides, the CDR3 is TGTGCCAGCAGCGTAGGACGAGGGAGCGGGGGGGTAGAGACCCAGTACTTC.

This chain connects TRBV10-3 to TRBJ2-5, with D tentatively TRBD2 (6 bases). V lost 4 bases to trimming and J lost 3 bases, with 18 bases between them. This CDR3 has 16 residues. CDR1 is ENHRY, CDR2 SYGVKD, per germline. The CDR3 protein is CAISATRENRKETQYF. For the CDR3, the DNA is TGTGCCATCAGTGCGACTCGGGAGAACCGAAAAGAGACCCAGTACTTC.

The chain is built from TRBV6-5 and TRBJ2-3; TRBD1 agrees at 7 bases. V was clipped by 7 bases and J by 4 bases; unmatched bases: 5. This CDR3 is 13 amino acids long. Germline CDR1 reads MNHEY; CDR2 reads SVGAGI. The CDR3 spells CASKLTGADTQYF. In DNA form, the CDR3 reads TGTGCCAGCAAGCTCACAGGGGCAGATACGCAGTATTTT.

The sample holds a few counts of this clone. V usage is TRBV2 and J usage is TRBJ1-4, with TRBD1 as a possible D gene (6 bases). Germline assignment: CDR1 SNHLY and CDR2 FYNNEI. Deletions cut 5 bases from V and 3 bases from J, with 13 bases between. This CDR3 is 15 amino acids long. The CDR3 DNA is TGTGCCAGCAGTCTCAGGGGAATGGCTAATGAAAAACTGTTTTTT. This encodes CASSLRGMANEKLFF.

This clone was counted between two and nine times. The CDR3 region is CASGPGQGLNTEAFF. CDR3 sequence (DNA): TGTGCTAGTGGCCCGGGACAGGGTTTGAACACTGAAGCTTTCTTT. The chain is built from TRBV12-5 and TRBJ1-1; 9 bases align to TRBD1. The CDR3 has 15 amino acids. Unmatched junction bases numbered 5, after V lost 6 bases and J lost 0 bases. Germline assignment: CDR1 LGHNT and CDR2 FRNRAP.

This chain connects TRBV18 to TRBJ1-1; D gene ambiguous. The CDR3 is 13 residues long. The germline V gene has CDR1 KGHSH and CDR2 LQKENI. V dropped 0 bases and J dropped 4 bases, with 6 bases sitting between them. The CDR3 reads CASSPPSFTEAFF. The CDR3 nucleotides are TGTGCCAGCTCACCACCGTCTTTCACTGAAGCTTTCTTT.

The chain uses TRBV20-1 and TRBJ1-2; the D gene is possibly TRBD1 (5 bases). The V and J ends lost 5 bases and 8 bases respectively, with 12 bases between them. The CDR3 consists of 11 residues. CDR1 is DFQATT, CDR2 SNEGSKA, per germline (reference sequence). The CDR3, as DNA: TGCAGTGCTGGCCTAACAGGAGGCTACACCTTC. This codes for CSAGLTGGYTF.

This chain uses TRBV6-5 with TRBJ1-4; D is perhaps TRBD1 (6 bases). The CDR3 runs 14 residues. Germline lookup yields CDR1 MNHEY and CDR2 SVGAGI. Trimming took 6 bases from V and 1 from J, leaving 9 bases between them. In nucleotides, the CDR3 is TGTGCCAGCAGCCCGACAGGAACTAATGAAAAACTGTTTTTT. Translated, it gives CASSPTGTNEKLFF.

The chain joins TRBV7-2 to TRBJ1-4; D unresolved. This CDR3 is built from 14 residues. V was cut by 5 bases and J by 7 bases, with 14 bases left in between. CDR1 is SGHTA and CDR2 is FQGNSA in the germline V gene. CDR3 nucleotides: TGTGCCAGCAGCCTCCAGGTTCCCGGTGAAAAACTGTTTTTT. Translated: CASSLQVPGEKLFF.

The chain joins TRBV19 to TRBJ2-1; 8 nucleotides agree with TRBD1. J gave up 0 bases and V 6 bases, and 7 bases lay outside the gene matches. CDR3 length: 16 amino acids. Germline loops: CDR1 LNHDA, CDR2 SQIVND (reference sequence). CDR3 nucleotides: TGTGCCAGTAGCCCTCGGACAGGGAGCTCCTACAATGAGCAGTTCTTC. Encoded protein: CASSPRTGSSYNEQFF. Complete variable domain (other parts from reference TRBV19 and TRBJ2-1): DGGITQSPKYLFRKEGQNVTLSCEQNLNHDAMYWYRQDPGQGLRLIYYSQIVNDFQKGDIAEGYSVSREKKESFPLTVTSAQKNPTAFYLCASSPRTGSSYNEQFFGPGTRLTVL.

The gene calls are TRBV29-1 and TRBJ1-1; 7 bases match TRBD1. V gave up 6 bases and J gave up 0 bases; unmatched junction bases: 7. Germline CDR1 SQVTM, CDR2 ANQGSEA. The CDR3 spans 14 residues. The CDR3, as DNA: TGCAGCGTCGATCGGACAGGCTTGAACACTGAAGCTTTCTTT. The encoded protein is CSVDRTGLNTEAFF.

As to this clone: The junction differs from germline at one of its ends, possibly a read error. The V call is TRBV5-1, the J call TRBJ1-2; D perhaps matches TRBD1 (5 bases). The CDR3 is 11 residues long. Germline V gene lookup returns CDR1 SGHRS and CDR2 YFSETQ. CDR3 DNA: TGCGCCAGCAGTTTGGACAAGATCTACACCTTC. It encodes CASSLDKIYTF. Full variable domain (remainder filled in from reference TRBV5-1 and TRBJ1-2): KAGVTQTPRYLIKTRGQQVTLSCSPISGHRSVSWYQQTPGQGLQFLFEYFSETQRNKGNFPGRFSGRQFSNSRSEMNVSTLELGDSALYLCASSLDKIYTFGSGTRLTVV.

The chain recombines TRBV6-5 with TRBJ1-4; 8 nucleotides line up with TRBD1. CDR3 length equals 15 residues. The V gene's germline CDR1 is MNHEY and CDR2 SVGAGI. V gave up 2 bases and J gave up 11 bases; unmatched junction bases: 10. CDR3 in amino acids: CASSYLQGAPSKLFF. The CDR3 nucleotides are TGTGCCAGCAGTTACCTTCAGGGGGCTCCCTCCAAACTGTTTTTT.

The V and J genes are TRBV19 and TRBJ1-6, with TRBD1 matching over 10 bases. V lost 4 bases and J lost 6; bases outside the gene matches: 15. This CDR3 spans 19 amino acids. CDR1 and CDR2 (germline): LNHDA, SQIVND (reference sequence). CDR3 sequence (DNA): TGTGCCAGTAGTAAATCTTTTCGGGACAGGGGAAGATCTAATTCACCCCTCCACTTT. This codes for CASSKSFRDRGRSNSPLHF.

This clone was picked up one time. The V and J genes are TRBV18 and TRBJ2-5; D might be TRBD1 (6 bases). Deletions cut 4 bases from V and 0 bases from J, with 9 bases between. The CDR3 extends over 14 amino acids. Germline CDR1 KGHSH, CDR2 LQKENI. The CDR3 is CASSRTGYQETQYF. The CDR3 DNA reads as TGTGCCAGCTCACGCACAGGGTACCAAGAGACCCAGTACTTC. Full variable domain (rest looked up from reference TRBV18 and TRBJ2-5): NAGVMQNPRHLVRRRGQEARLRCSPMKGHSHVYWYRQLPEEGLKFMVYLQKENIIDESGMPKERFSAEFPKEGPSILRIQQVVRGDSAAYFCASSRTGYQETQYFGPGTRLLVL.

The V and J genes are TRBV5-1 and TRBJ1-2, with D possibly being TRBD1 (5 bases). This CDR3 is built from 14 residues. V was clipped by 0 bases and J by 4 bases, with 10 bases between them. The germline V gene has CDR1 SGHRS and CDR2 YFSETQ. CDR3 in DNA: TGCGCCAGCAGCTTGGGGCAGGGTATCTATGGCTACACCTTC. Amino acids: CASSLGQGIYGYTF.